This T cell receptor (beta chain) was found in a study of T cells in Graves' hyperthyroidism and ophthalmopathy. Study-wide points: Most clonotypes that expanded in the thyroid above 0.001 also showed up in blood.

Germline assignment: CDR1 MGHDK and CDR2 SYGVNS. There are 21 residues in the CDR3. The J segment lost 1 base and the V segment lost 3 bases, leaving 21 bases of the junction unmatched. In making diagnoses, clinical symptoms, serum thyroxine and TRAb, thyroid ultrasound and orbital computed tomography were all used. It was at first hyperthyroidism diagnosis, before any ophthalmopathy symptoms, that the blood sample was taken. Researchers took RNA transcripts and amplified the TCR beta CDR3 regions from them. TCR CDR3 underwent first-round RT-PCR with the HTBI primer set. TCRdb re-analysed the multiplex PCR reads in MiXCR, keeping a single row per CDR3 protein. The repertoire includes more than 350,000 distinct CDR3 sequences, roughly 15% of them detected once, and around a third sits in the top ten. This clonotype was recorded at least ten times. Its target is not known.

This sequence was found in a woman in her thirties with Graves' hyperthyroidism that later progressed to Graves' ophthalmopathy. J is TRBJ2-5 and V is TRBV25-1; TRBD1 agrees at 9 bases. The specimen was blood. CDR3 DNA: TGTGCCAGCAGTGAGCCGGGACAGGGACGATGGGACGAGGATTTCCAAGAGACCCAGTACTTC. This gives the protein CASSEPGQGRWDEDFQETQYF.